This T cell receptor beta chain was profiled in a study of blood T cell repertoires in COVID-19. Original analysis: Cell counts per sample came from amplifying reference gene primers. Assay: immunoSEQ multiplex PCR; the TCRdb copy retains only in-frame clones and omits some. Clone size and V and J calls were adopted from that table, with D and trimming inferred from the DNA. The table lists around 50,000 clones, approximately 83% of them singletons. This TCR derives from a man between 65 and 85 years old with acute or convalescent COVID-19. Sequenced: peripheral blood.

CDR3 sequence: CATSRHPARGQETQYF. CDR3 bases: TGTGCCACCAGCCGACATCCTGCGAGGGGGCAAGAGACCCAGTACTTC. This chain connects TRBV15 to TRBJ2-5; a possible D gene is TRBD1 (6 bases). Per the germline V gene, CDR1 is LNHNV and CDR2 is YYDKDF (reference sequence). The CDR3 totals 16 residues. Trimming pared 5 bases from V and 2 bases from J, leaving 18 bases between.